The entry below gives a single T cell receptor (beta chain) sequence along with its context. Its specificity is unknown. The data derive from a study of cytomegalovirus exposure and HLA in healthy donors. Study-wide points: Sequencing had likely introduced a cluster of highly shared sequence variants as an artifact.

Trimming took 1 base from V and 4 from J, leaving 10 bases between them. There are 13 residues in the CDR3. Germline V gene sequence: CDR1 GTSNPN, CDR2 SVGIG (reference sequence). The PCR ran on 60 Vbeta and 13 Jbeta primers. Assay used: immunoSEQ multiplex PCR; TCRdb lists only in-frame clones, some missing. The sample lists about 160,000 clones, 70% to 80% occurring once. This sequence originates from a woman aged 40 to 50 in good health and CMV-seronegative. The sequenced sample consisted of PBMCs. The rearrangement joins TRBV30 to TRBJ1-2; maybe TRBD1 (5 bases). The CDR3 reads CAWSAQGFYGYTF. CDR3 sequence (DNA): TGTGCCTGGAGTGCGCAGGGTTTCTATGGCTACACCTTC.